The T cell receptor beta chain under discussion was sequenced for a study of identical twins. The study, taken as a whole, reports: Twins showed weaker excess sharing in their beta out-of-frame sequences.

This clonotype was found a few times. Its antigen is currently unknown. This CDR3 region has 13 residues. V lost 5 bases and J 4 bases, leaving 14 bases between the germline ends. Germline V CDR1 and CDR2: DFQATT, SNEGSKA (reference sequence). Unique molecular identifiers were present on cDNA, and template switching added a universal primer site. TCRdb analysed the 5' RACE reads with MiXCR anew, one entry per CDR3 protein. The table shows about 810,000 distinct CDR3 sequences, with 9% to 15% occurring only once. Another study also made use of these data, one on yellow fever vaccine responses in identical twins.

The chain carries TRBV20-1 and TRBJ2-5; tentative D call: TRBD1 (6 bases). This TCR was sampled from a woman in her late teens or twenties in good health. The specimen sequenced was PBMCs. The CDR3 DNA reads TGCAGTGCTGAACAGGGCAATACAGAGACCCAGTACTTC. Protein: CSAEQGNTETQYF.